This is a list of T cell receptor beta chains from one sample in a study of OX40 agonist ivuxolimab in advanced cancers. Profiling relied on immunoSEQ multiplex PCR, and the TCRdb table lists in-frame clones only, not all of them. The sample consists of about 34,000 clones, approximately 82% of them appearing once. Source: CD4+ or CD8+ T cells sorted from blood, taken in a trial of the OX40 agonist ivuxolimab. The source of these receptors is an adult with an advanced solid tumor such as melanoma, head and neck, liver or kidney cancer. The conserved cysteine and the conserved F or W are not part of the CDR3 here.

TRBV19	ASSILSRANTIY
TRBV2	ASSRQGRETQY
TRBV6-5	ASSYSGTMNTEAF
TRBV7-9	ASSLFGSVGELF
TRBV6-1	ATSDPGTGTTGELF
TRBV7-2	ASSSEPGTSGIYEQY
TRBV4-3	ASSYGTTNEQF
TRBV19	ASSSYGQGANSPLH
TRBV6-4	ASSGEAGEFNEQF
TRBV9	ASSVRTATGELF
TRBV10-3	AISDPGGQETQY
TRBV7-8	ASSSRLAGADEQY
TRBV5-1	ASSPQGRSISYEQY
TRBV6-6	ASGRSGETQY
TRBV10-3	AIRKQGSDETQY
TRBV18	ASSPTSGVGTQY
TRBV11-2	ASRSGRTHEQF
TRBV9	ASSVGGGRGAQAF
TRBV7-3	ASSFRAGPETQY
TRBV7-9	ASSFRGPQETQY
TRBV29-1	SVNREAGNTIY
TRBV4-3	ASSQRGGYEKLF
TRBV27	ASSPPRYDSPLH
TRBV4-1	ASSQVGPRTQY
TRBV5-1	ASSLAGAGEYNEQF
TRBV7-2	AVSGGAFTGELF
TRBV6-5	ASSRAPPGGDTQY
TRBV18	ASSPPRDRKKETQY
TRBV5-1	ASSLGGQGNSPLH
TRBV7-6	ASSSGQGRETQY
TRBV18	ASSLRTGGVNSPLH
TRBV12-5	ASGRATGTGLREQY
TRBV4-3	ASSQTSGGADEQY
TRBV5-1	ASSNPTGQETQY
TRBV5-1	ASSLHVYYGYT
TRBV19	ASRLTGGAGNEQF
TRBV18	ASSAQGGRNTEAF